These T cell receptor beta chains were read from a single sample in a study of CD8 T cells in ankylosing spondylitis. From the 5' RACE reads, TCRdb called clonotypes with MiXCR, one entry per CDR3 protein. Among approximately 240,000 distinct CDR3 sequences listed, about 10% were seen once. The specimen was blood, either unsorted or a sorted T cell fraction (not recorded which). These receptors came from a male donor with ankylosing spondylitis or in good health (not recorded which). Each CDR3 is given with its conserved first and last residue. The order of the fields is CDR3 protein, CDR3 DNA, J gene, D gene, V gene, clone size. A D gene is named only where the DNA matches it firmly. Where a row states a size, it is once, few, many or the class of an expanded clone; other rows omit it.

CDR3 protein: CASSPDWAGAVSNEQFF; CDR3 DNA: TGTGCCAGCAGCCCCGATTGGGCGGGAGCCGTCAGCAATGAGCAGTTCTTC; J gene: TRBJ2-1; D gene: TRBD2; V gene: TRBV6-5; clone size: .
CDR3 protein: CSASGTDMYEQFF; CDR3 DNA: TGCAGTGCTAGTGGGACTGATATGTATGAGCAGTTCTTC; J gene: TRBJ2-1; D gene: .; V gene: TRBV20-1; clone size: many
CDR3 protein: CASSPTRDYEQYF; CDR3 DNA: TGTGCCAGCAGTCCTACTCGGGACTACGAGCAGTACTTC; J gene: TRBJ2-7; D gene: .; V gene: TRBV12-3/TRBV12-4; clone size: many
CDR3 protein: CASHHQPQHF; CDR3 DNA: TGTGCCAGCCACCATCAGCCCCAGCATTTT; J gene: TRBJ1-5; D gene: .; V gene: TRBV28; clone size: .
CDR3 protein: CASSSKNLYGYTF; CDR3 DNA: TGTGCCAGCAGCTCCAAGAACCTCTATGGCTACACCTTC; J gene: TRBJ1-2; D gene: .; V gene: TRBV7-2; clone size: many
CDR3 protein: CASSARGSSTDTQYF; CDR3 DNA: TGTGCCAGCAGCGCCCGTGGGTCTAGCACAGATACGCAGTATTTT; J gene: TRBJ2-3; D gene: .; V gene: TRBV9; clone size: .
CDR3 protein: CASSAQRRNEQFF; CDR3 DNA: TGCGCCAGCAGCGCGCAGCGAAGGAATGAGCAGTTCTTC; J gene: TRBJ2-1; D gene: .; V gene: TRBV4-1; clone size: .
CDR3 protein: CASSLNHGETQYF; CDR3 DNA: TGTGCCAGCAGTTTAAACCACGGGGAGACCCAGTACTTC; J gene: TRBJ2-5; D gene: .; V gene: TRBV12-3/TRBV12-4; clone size: .
CDR3 protein: CASGNPGGGVYGYTF; CDR3 DNA: TGTGCTAGTGGTAACCCAGGAGGGGGCGTCTATGGCTACACCTTC; J gene: TRBJ1-2; D gene: TRBD1; V gene: TRBV12-5; clone size: many
CDR3 protein: CATSKTGGTDTQYF; CDR3 DNA: TGTGCCACCAGCAAAACAGGGGGAACAGATACGCAGTATTTT; J gene: TRBJ2-3; D gene: TRBD1; V gene: TRBV15; clone size: many
CDR3 protein: CAIKGSAVEVEQYF; CDR3 DNA: TGTGCCATCAAAGGGTCGGCAGTCGAAGTCGAGCAGTACTTC; J gene: TRBJ2-7; D gene: .; V gene: TRBV10-3; clone size: many
CDR3 protein: CASRSLEKLFF; CDR3 DNA: TGTGCCAGCAGGAGTCTGGAAAAACTGTTTTTT; J gene: TRBJ1-4; D gene: .; V gene: TRBV12-3/TRBV12-4; clone size: many
CDR3 protein: CASSSSGGFSYEQYF; CDR3 DNA: TGTGCCAGCAGTTCTTCAGGGGGGTTCTCCTACGAGCAGTACTTC; J gene: TRBJ2-7; D gene: .; V gene: TRBV12-3/TRBV12-4; clone size: many
CDR3 protein: CASSLGGGGKANTEAFF; CDR3 DNA: TGTGCCAGCAGCTTAGGAGGCGGGGGGAAAGCGAACACTGAAGCTTTCTTT; J gene: TRBJ1-1; D gene: .; V gene: TRBV7-2; clone size: many
CDR3 protein: CASGPRQGTYEQYF; CDR3 DNA: TGTGCCAGCGGACCAAGACAGGGGACCTACGAGCAGTACTTC; J gene: TRBJ2-7; D gene: TRBD1; V gene: TRBV5-4; clone size: few
CDR3 protein: CASSYSAGDYTEAFF; CDR3 DNA: TGTGCCAGCAGTTACTCGGCAGGGGATTACACTGAAGCTTTCTTT; J gene: TRBJ1-1; D gene: .; V gene: TRBV6-5; clone size: .
CDR3 protein: CASRGISLAGGYEQYF; CDR3 DNA: TGCGCCAGCAGGGGTATATCCTTAGCGGGAGGTTACGAGCAGTACTTC; J gene: TRBJ2-7; D gene: TRBD2; V gene: TRBV5-1; clone size: many
CDR3 protein: CASSEEWLAKNIQYF; CDR3 DNA: TGTGCCAGCAGTGAAGAGTGGCTAGCCAAAAACATTCAGTACTTC; J gene: TRBJ2-4; D gene: .; V gene: TRBV2; clone size: many
CDR3 protein: CASSNGLAGGDEQFF; CDR3 DNA: TGCGCCAGCAGCAACGGACTAGCGGGAGGGGATGAGCAGTTCTTC; J gene: TRBJ2-1; D gene: TRBD2; V gene: TRBV5-1; clone size: many
CDR3 protein: CASSQAIQGWGRTEAFF; CDR3 DNA: TGTGCCAGCAGTCAGGCGATACAGGGATGGGGAAGGACTGAAGCTTTCTTT; J gene: TRBJ1-1; D gene: .; V gene: TRBV2; clone size: few
CDR3 protein: CSVELGMGGEQYF; CDR3 DNA: TGCAGCGTTGAATTGGGGATGGGCGGCGAGCAGTACTTC; J gene: TRBJ2-7; D gene: .; V gene: TRBV29-1; clone size: many
CDR3 protein: CASSENLGSSQETQYF; CDR3 DNA: TGTGCCAGCAGTGAAAATTTAGGGAGCAGCCAAGAGACCCAGTACTTC; J gene: TRBJ2-5; D gene: .; V gene: TRBV2; clone size: few
CDR3 protein: CASSVATTTEAFF; CDR3 DNA: TGTGCCAGCAGCGTAGCTACTACCACTGAAGCTTTCTTT; J gene: TRBJ1-1; D gene: .; V gene: TRBV9; clone size: many
CDR3 protein: CSAMSGPTYEQYF; CDR3 DNA: TGCAGTGCCATGAGCGGACCGACCTACGAGCAGTACTTC; J gene: TRBJ2-7; D gene: .; V gene: TRBV20-1; clone size: few
CDR3 protein: CSASQAGVGEQFF; CDR3 DNA: TGCAGTGCTAGTCAAGCGGGAGTGGGGGAGCAGTTCTTC; J gene: TRBJ2-1; D gene: TRBD2; V gene: TRBV20-1; clone size: .
CDR3 protein: CASTEGVEYGYTF; CDR3 DNA: TGTGCCAGCACCGAGGGGGTAGAGTATGGCTACACCTTC; J gene: TRBJ1-2; D gene: .; V gene: TRBV11-2; clone size: few
CDR3 protein: CATSRAPYHTVGGGGEQYF; CDR3 DNA: TGTGCCACCAGCAGAGCTCCCTACCACACCGTGGGAGGGGGCGGCGAGCAGTACTTC; J gene: TRBJ2-7; D gene: .; V gene: TRBV15; clone size: many
CDR3 protein: CASSEGGPYEQYF; CDR3 DNA: TGCGCCAGCAGTGAAGGCGGACCCTACGAGCAGTACTTC; J gene: TRBJ2-7; D gene: .; V gene: TRBV10-1; clone size: many
CDR3 protein: CASSYADTASSYEQYF; CDR3 DNA: TGTGCCAGCAGCTATGCCGACACGGCGTCTTCCTACGAGCAGTACTTC; J gene: TRBJ2-7; D gene: .; V gene: TRBV12-3/TRBV12-4; clone size: few
CDR3 protein: CASSLTTWMNTEAFF; CDR3 DNA: TGCGCCAGCAGCCTGACGACTTGGATGAACACTGAAGCTTTCTTT; J gene: TRBJ1-1; D gene: .; V gene: TRBV5-1; clone size: many
CDR3 protein: CASSSRTGGESDTQYF; CDR3 DNA: TGTGCCAGCAGCTCCAGGACAGGGGGCGAATCAGATACGCAGTATTTT; J gene: TRBJ2-3; D gene: TRBD1; V gene: TRBV7-8; clone size: .
CDR3 protein: CSAPGTESGYTF; CDR3 DNA: TGCAGCGCCCCAGGGACAGAGAGTGGCTACACCTTC; J gene: TRBJ1-2; D gene: TRBD1; V gene: TRBV29-1; clone size: many
CDR3 protein: CASIHRQGNEQFF; CDR3 DNA: TGTGCCAGCATCCATAGACAGGGGAATGAGCAGTTCTTC; J gene: TRBJ2-1; D gene: TRBD1; V gene: TRBV7-9; clone size: .
CDR3 protein: CASSQEGTNPFQSF; CDR3 DNA: TGCGCCAGCAGCCAAGAAGGGACTAACCCTTTTCAGAGCTTC; J gene: TRBJ2-1; D gene: TRBD2; V gene: TRBV4-1; clone size: .
CDR3 protein: CAISSSGTDYGYTF; CDR3 DNA: TGTGCCATCAGCTCTTCGGGGACAGATTATGGCTACACCTTC; J gene: TRBJ1-2; D gene: TRBD1; V gene: TRBV10-3; clone size: few
CDR3 protein: CCARDRASGIAKNIQYF; CDR3 DNA: TGCTGTGCTAGAGATAGGGCTAGCGGGATAGCCAAAAACATTCAGTACTTC; J gene: TRBJ2-4; D gene: TRBD2; V gene: TRBV20-1; clone size: few
CDR3 protein: CSASLPLPSGIPDTQYF; CDR3 DNA: TGCAGTGCTAGTTTGCCCTTGCCTAGCGGGATCCCAGATACGCAGTATTTT; J gene: TRBJ2-3; D gene: TRBD2; V gene: TRBV20-1; clone size: .
CDR3 protein: CASSPGSSEQFF; CDR3 DNA: TGTGCCAGCTCACCGGGTAGTAGTGAGCAGTTCTTC; J gene: TRBJ2-1; D gene: .; V gene: TRBV18; clone size: many
CDR3 protein: CSAHPSESTDTQYF; CDR3 DNA: TGCAGTGCCCACCCTAGCGAATCCACAGATACGCAGTATTTT; J gene: TRBJ2-3; D gene: .; V gene: TRBV20-1; clone size: many
CDR3 protein: CASSPAGDLYGYTF; CDR3 DNA: TGCGCCAGCAGCCCCGCGGGGGACTTATATGGCTACACCTTC; J gene: TRBJ1-2; D gene: .; V gene: TRBV4-1; clone size: .
CDR3 protein: CASSSTGGVYQPQHF; CDR3 DNA: TGTGCCAGCAGCTCGACAGGGGGCGTATATCAGCCCCAGCATTTT; J gene: TRBJ1-5; D gene: TRBD1; V gene: TRBV12-3/TRBV12-4; clone size: many
CDR3 protein: CSASRGGNTDTQYF; CDR3 DNA: TGCAGTGCTAGCCGCGGGGGGAACACAGATACGCAGTATTTT; J gene: TRBJ2-3; D gene: TRBD2; V gene: TRBV20-1; clone size: many
CDR3 protein: CASSLAEGQNKGPTF; CDR3 DNA: TGCGCCAGCAGCTTGGCCGAGGGACAAAATAAAGGTCCGACTTTC; J gene: TRBJ2-6; D gene: .; V gene: TRBV5-1; clone size: many